The T cell receptor beta chain under discussion was sequenced for a study of PD-L1 blockade in urothelial cancer. Study as a whole: Patients went on atezolizumab at some point between 2012 and 2014, receiving 1,200 mg intravenously every 3 weeks.

Time point indicated: pretreatment peripheral blood. V shed 2 bases, J shed 5 bases, and the junction held 2 bases outside the gene matches. Germline V gene sequence: CDR1 SGHNT, CDR2 YENEEA. The CDR3 contains 14 residues. Assay used: immunoSEQ multiplex PCR; TCRdb lists only in-frame clones, some missing. The table records about 43,000 clones, around 82% of them present only once. The sequence was obtained from a man in his sixties with urothelial cancer. The starting material was PBMCs, obtained around atezolizumab (anti-PD-L1) treatment. The chain carries TRBV11-3 and TRBJ2-3; 9 bases align to TRBD1. CDR3 sequence: CASSLTGGQDTQYF. CDR3 DNA: TGTGCCAGCAGCTTAACAGGGGGCCAAGATACGCAGTATTTT.